This TCR beta chain originates from a study of T cell responses to AZD1222 COVID-19 vaccine. Study results and caveats: Increases in Spike-specific TCR breadth and depth were seen after two AZD1222 doses. The study reported that nearly half of spike-specific TCRs target unmutated variant regions. It should be noted that donors were predominantly white British and more often female, and clonal diversity was possibly underestimated. Every sample of the repertoires postdated the peak T cell response.

V gave up 6 bases and J gave up 0 bases, with 5 bases separating them. This CDR3 has 12 amino acids. Comments on this clone: Its matching antigen is unknown.

Generated by immunoSEQ multiplex PCR, the TCRdb table keeps only in-frame clones and is missing some. This sample has 120,000 or so clones, with about 89% found just once. The V and J genes are TRBV12-3 or TRBV12-4 and TRBJ1-1; D unresolved. This sample comprised peripheral blood, obtained on day 0 of AZD1222 vaccination. The sequence derives from an adult in good health. For the CDR3, the DNA is TGTGCCAGCAGCCGACTGAACACTGAAGCTTTCTTT. Protein sequence: CASSRLNTEAFF.